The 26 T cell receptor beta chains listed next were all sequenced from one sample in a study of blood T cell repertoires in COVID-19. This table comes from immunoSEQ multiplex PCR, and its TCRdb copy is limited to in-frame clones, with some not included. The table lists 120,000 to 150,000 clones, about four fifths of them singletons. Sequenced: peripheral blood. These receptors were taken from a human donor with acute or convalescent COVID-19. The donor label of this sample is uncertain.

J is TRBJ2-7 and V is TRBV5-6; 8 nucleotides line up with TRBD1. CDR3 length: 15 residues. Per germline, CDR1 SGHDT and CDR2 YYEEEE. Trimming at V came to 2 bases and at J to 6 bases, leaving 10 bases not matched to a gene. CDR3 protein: CASSFGTGGPVEQYV. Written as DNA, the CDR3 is TGTGCCAGCAGCTTTGGAACAGGGGGGCCAGTCGAGCAGTACGTC.

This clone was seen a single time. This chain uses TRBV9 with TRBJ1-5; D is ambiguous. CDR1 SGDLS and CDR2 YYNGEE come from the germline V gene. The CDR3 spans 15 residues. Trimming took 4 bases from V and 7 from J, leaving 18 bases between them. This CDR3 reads CASSLPGRVGQPQHF. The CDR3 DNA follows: TGTGCCAGCAGCCTACCTGGGAGGGTTGGACAGCCCCAGCATTTT.

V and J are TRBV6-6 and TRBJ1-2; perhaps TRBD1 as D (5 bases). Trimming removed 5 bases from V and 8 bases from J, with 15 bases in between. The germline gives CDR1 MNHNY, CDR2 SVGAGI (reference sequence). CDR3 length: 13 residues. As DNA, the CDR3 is TGTGCCAGCAGTCACAAAAATAGGGGCGGCTACACCTTC. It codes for CASSHKNRGGYTF.

The CDR3 protein is CASSLTEEKTYSYEQYV. Written as DNA, the CDR3 is TGTGCCAGCAGCTTAACGGAAGAAAAGACTTACTCCTACGAGCAGTACGTC. The chain combines TRBV7-3 with TRBJ2-7; D call uncertain. Trimming removed 0 bases from V and 0 bases from J, with 15 bases in between. Germline loops: CDR1 SGHTA, CDR2 FQGTGA. The CDR3 runs to 17 residues.

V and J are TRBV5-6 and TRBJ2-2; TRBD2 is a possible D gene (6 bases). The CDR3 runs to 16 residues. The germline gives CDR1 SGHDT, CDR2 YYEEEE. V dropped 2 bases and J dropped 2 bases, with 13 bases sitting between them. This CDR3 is CASSLFRTTNTGELFF. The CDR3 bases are TGTGCCAGCAGCTTATTTCGGACTACTAACACCGGGGAGCTGTTTTTT.

CDR3 in amino acids: CASRTGVNTEAFF. CDR3 nucleotide sequence: TGTGCCTCCCGGACAGGTGTGAACACTGAAGCTTTCTTT. V is TRBV30 and J is TRBJ1-1, with TRBD1 identical over 7 bases. Germline lookup yields CDR1 GTSNPN and CDR2 SVGIG (reference sequence). J lost 0 bases, V lost 7 bases, and 5 bases had no gene match. CDR3 length equals 13 residues.

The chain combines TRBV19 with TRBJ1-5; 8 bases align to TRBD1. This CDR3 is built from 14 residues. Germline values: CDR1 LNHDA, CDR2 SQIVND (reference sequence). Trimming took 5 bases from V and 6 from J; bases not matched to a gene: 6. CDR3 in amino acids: CASSLTGGPQPQHF. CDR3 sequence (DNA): TGTGCCAGTAGTCTCACAGGGGGTCCTCAGCCCCAGCATTTT. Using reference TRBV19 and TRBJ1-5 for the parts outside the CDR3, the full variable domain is DGGITQSPKYLFRKEGQNVTLSCEQNLNHDAMYWYRQDPGQGLRLIYYSQIVNDFQKGDIAEGYSVSREKKESFPLTVTSAQKNPTAFYLCASSLTGGPQPQHFGDGTRLSIL.

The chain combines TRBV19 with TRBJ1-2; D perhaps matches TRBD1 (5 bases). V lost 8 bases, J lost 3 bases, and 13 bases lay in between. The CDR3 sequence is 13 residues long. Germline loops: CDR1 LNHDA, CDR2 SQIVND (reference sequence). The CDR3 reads CASVREGHYGYTF. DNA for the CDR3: TGTGCCAGTGTTCGGGAGGGGCACTATGGCTACACCTTC.

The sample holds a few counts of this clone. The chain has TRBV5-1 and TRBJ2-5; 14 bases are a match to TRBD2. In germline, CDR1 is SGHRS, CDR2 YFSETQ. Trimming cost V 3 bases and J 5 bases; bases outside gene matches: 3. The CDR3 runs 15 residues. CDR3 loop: CASSSTSGGAETQYF. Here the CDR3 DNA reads TGCGCCAGCAGCTCGACTAGCGGGGGGGCGGAGACCCAGTACTTC.

CDR3 region: CASSFGQSYEQYV. The CDR3, as DNA: TGTGCCAGCAGCTTCGGACAGTCCTACGAGCAGTACGTC. This chain connects TRBV7-8 to TRBJ2-7; possibly TRBD1 for D (6 bases). Germline V gives CDR1 SGHVS, CDR2 FQNEAQ. The CDR3 extends over 13 amino acids. Trimming shortened V by 3 bases and J by 1 base, and 7 bases separated the two germline ends.

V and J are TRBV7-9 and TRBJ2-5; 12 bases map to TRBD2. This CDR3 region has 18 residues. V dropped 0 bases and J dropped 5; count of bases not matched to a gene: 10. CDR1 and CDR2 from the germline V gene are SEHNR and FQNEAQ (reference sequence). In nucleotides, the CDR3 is TGTGCCAGCAGCTTAGCTGGGGCTAGCGGGGGGGCCCGGGAGACCCAGTACTTC. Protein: CASSLAGASGGARETQYF.

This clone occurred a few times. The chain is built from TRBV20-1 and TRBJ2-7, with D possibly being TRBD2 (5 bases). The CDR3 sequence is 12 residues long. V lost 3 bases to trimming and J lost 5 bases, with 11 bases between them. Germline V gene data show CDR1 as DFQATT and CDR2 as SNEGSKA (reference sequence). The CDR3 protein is CSASRGHNEQYF. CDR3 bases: TGCAGTGCTAGTAGAGGGCACAACGAGCAGTACTTC.

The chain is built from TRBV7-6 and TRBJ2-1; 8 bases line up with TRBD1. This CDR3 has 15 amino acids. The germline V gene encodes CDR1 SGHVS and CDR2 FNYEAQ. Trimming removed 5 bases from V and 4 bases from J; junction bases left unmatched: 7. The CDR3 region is CASSPRQGIYNEQFF. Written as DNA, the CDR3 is TGTGCCAGCAGCCCCCGACAGGGGATTTACAATGAGCAGTTCTTC. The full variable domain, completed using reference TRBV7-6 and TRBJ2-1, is GAGVSQSPRYKVTKRGQDVALRCDPISGHVSLYWYRQALGQGPEFLTYFNYEAQQDKSGLPNDRFSAERPEGSISTLTIQRTEQRDSAMYRCASSPRQGIYNEQFFGPGTRLTVL.

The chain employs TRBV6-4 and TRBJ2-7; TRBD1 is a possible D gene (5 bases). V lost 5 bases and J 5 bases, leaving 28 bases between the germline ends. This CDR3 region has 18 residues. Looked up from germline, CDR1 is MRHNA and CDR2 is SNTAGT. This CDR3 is CASSPPGKRGPRRDEQYV. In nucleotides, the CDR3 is TGTGCCAGCAGTCCTCCAGGGAAGAGAGGCCCGCGGAGAGACGAGCAGTACGTC.

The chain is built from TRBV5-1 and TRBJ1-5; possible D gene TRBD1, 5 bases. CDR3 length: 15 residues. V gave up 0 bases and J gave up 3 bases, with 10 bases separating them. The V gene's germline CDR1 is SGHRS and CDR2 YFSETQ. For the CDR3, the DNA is TGCGCCAGCAGCTTGGAGGCAGGGTTCAATCAGCCCCAGCATTTT. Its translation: CASSLEAGFNQPQHF.

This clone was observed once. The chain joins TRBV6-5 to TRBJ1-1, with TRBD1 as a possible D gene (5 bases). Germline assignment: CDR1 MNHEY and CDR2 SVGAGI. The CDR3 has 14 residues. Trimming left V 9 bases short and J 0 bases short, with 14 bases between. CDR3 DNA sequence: TGTGCCAGTGCCAGAGACAGCCTGAACACTGAAGCTTTCTTT. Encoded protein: CASARDSLNTEAFF.

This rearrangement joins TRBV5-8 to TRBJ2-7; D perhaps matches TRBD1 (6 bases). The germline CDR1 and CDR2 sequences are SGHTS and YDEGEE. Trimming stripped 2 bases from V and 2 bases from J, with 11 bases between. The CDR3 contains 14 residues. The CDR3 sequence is CASSFLGGPYEQYV. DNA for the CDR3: TGTGCCAGCAGCTTCTTAGGGGGTCCCTACGAGCAGTACGTC.

The CDR3 is CAQRGSGMTEAFF. For the CDR3, the DNA is TGTGCTCAGCGAGGTTCGGGGATGACTGAAGCTTTCTTT. This chain connects TRBV6-5 to TRBJ1-1; D unresolved. From germline, CDR1 is MNHEY and CDR2 SVGAGI. The CDR3 runs to 13 residues.

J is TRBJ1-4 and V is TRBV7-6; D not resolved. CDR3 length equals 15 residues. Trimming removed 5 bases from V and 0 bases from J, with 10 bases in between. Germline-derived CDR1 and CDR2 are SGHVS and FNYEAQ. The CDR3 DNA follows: TGTGCCAGCAGCAACTTGAGGGCAACTAATGAAAAACTGTTTTTT. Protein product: CASSNLRATNEKLFF.

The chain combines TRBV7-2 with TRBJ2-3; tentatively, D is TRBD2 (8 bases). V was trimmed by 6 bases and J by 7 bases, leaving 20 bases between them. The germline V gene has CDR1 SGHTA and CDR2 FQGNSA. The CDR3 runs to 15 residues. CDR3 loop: CASSPGGVAGYTQYF. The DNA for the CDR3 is TGTGCCAGCAGTCCAGGGGGGGTAGCGGGGTATACGCAGTATTTT.

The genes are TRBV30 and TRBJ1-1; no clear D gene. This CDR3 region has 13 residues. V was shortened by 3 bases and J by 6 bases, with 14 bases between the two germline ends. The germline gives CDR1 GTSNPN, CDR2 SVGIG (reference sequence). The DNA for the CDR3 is TGTGCCTGGAGCGCCCTACCCCCCGCTGAAGCTTTCTTT. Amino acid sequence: CAWSALPPAEAFF.

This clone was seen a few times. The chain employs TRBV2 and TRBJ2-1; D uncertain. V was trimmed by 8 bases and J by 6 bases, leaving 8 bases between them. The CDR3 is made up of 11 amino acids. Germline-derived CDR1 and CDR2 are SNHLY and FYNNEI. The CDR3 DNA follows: TGTGCCAGCGAGAGGCGCAATGAGCAGTTCTTC. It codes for CASERRNEQFF.

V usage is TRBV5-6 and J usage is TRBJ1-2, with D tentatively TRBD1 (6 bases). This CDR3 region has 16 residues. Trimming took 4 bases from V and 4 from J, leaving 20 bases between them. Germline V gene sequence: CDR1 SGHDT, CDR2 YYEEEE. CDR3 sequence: CASSPGRWGGPYGYTF. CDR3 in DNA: TGTGCCAGCAGCCCTGGCCGATGGGGGGGCCCCTATGGCTACACCTTC.

CDR3 in DNA: TGTGCCAGCAGCTTAGGATGGGATACGGGGTCCTACGAGCAGTACGTC. Encoded protein: CASSLGWDTGSYEQYV. V usage is TRBV11-2 and J usage is TRBJ2-7, with D tentatively TRBD2 (5 bases). V shed 1 base and J shed 1 base, with 14 bases lying between them. The CDR3 totals 16 residues. CDR1 and CDR2 from the germline V gene are SGHAT and FQNNGV.

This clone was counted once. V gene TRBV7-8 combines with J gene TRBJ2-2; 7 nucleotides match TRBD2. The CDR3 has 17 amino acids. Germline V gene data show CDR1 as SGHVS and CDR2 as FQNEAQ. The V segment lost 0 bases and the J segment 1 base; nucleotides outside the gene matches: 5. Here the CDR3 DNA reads TGTGCCAGCAGCTTAGCGGGGGTAGCGGGGAACACCGGGGAGCTGTTTTTT. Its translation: CASSLAGVAGNTGELFF.

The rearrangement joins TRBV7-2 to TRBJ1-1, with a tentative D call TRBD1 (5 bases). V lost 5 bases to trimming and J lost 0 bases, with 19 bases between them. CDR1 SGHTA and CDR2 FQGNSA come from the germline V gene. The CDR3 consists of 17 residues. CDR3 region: CASSPQAGRKMNTEAFF. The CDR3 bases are TGTGCCAGCAGCCCCCAAGCGGGACGGAAAATGAACACTGAAGCTTTCTTT.